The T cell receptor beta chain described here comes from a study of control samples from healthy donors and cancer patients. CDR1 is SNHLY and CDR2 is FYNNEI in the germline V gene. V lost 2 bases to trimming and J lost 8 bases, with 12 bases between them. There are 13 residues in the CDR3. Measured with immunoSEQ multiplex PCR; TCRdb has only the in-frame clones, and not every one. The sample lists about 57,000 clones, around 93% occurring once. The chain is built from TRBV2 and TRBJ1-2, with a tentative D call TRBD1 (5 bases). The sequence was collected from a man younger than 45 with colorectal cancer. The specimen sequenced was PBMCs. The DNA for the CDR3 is TGTGCCAGCAGTGAAACGCCAGGGAGCGGCTACACCTTC. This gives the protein CASSETPGSGYTF. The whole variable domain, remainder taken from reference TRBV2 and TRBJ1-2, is EPEVTQTPSHQVTQMGQEVILRCVPISNHLYFYWYRQILGQKVEFLVSFYNNEISEKSEIFDDQFSVERPDGSNFTLKIRSTKLEDSAMYFCASSETPGSGYTFGSGTRLTVV.